This is a list of T cell receptor beta chains from one sample in a study of cytotoxic CD8 clonotypes in ibrutinib-treated CLL. Clones were read by immunoSEQ multiplex PCR, and TCRdb kept only the in-frame ones, dropping some. This table has about 86,000 clones, more than 70% appearing once. The sample in question was PBMCs, obtained before ibrutinib treatment. The receptors originated from a human donor with chronic lymphocytic leukemia. Each CDR3 is given with its conserved first and last residue. A D gene is named only where the DNA matches it firmly. Where a row states a size, it is once, few, many or the class of an expanded clone; other rows omit it.

-	TRBJ2-7	-	TRBV5-6	CASRLQPTSYEQYF	TGTGCCAGCAGGTTACAGCCTACCTCCTACGAGCAGTACTTC
-	TRBJ2-6	once	TRBV28	CAIQSTGANVLTF	TGTGCCATTCAGTCGACTGGGGCCAACGTCCTGACTTTC
TRBD1	TRBJ1-2	few	TRBV7-2	CASSWGTGNYGYTF	TGTGCCAGCAGCTGGGGGACAGGGAACTATGGCTACACCTTC
TRBD1	TRBJ1-1	-	TRBV6-5	CASSFEDRAVVKAFF	TGTGCCAGCAGTTTCGAGGACAGGGCGGTCGTTAAGGCTTTCTTT
-	TRBJ2-5	-	TRBV13	CASSPQETQYF	TGTGCCAGCAGCCCCCAAGAGACCCAGTACTTC
TRBD2	TRBJ2-1	once	TRBV19	CASSIILAGSNEQFF	TGTGCCAGTAGTATAATACTAGCGGGATCGAATGAGCAGTTCTTC
-	TRBJ2-1	-	TRBV7-6	CASSLDRAWVEQFF	TGTGCCAGCAGCTTAGATCGCGCCTGGGTTGAGCAGTTCTTC
-	TRBJ2-7	-	TRBV10-1	CASSSSWTYEQYF	TGCGCCAGCAGTTCTTCTTGGACCTACGAGCAGTACTTC
-	TRBJ1-1	once	TRBV30	CAWSNRWTEAFF	TGTGCCTGGAGTAACCGGTGGACTGAAGCTTTCTTT
TRBD2	TRBJ2-1	-	TRBV5-1	CASSPGLAGAYNEQFF	TGCGCCAGCAGCCCGGGACTAGCGGGAGCCTACAATGAGCAGTTCTTC
TRBD1	TRBJ2-7	-	TRBV6-9	CASAWDRSYEQYF	TGTGCCAGCGCCTGGGACAGGTCCTACGAGCAGTACTTC
-	TRBJ1-2	-	TRBV6-5	CASSSISQGTYGYTF	TGTGCCAGCAGCTCAATATCACAGGGAACTTATGGCTACACCTTC
-	TRBJ2-7	many	TRBV19	CASLSHGGEQYF	TGTGCCAGTCTAAGCCACGGGGGCGAGCAGTACTTC
-	TRBJ2-2	-	TRBV5-4	CASSLHALGAGELFF	TGTGCCAGCAGCTTACACGCCCTGGGGGCCGGGGAGCTGTTTTTT
-	TRBJ2-3	once	TRBV11-3	CASSLANTQYF	TGTGCCAGCAGCTTAGCTAATACGCAGTATTTT
-	TRBJ2-3	-	TRBV19	CASSSRLVADTQYF	TGTGCCAGTAGCAGTCGACTAGTCGCAGATACGCAGTATTTT
-	TRBJ2-7	few	TRBV30	CAWMEYHEQYF	TGTGCCTGGATGGAGTACCACGAGCAGTACTTC
-	TRBJ1-5	-	TRBV10-3	CAISESGGQPQHF	TGTGCCATCAGTGAGTCGGGGGGTCAGCCCCAGCATTTT
-	TRBJ1-5	-	TRBV4-1	CASSQFQRSIVGRSNQPQHF	TGCGCCAGCAGCCAGTTCCAAAGGTCCATCGTCGGAAGGAGCAATCAGCCCCAGCATTTT
-	TRBJ1-2	-	TRBV20-1	CSASDNYGYTF	TGCAGTGCTAGCGATAACTATGGCTACACCTTC
-	TRBJ2-7	-	TRBV5-1	CASSRDGLSYEQYF	TGCGCCAGCAGCCGGGACGGACTCTCCTACGAGCAGTACTTC
-	TRBJ2-2	-	TRBV5-1	CASSLGQGGTGELFF	TGCGCCAGCAGCTTGGGACAGGGAGGGACCGGGGAGCTGTTTTTT
TRBD1	TRBJ1-5	-	TRBV30	CAWKTRDRVDQPQHF	TGTGCCTGGAAAACCCGGGACAGGGTCGATCAGCCCCAGCATTTT
-	TRBJ1-5	-	TRBV28	CASSFSNQPQHF	TGTGCCAGCAGTTTTAGCAATCAGCCCCAGCATTTT
TRBD1	TRBJ2-1	few	TRBV4-1	CASSNRDRDYNEQFF	TGCGCCAGCAGCAACCGGGACAGGGACTACAATGAGCAGTTCTTC
-	TRBJ1-2	-	TRBV7-2	CASSPIVGAPSYGYTF	TGTGCCAGCAGCCCCATCGTGGGGGCCCCTTCCTATGGCTACACCTTC
-	TRBJ2-3	-	TRBV5-4	CASAEGRNTDTQYF	TGTGCCAGCGCTGAAGGGAGGAACACAGATACGCAGTATTTT
-	TRBJ2-1	once	TRBV7-3	CASSREDSYNNEQFF	TGTGCCAGCAGTAGAGAAGACAGTTACAACAATGAGCAGTTCTTC
-	TRBJ2-2	-	TRBV30	CAWMQGTGELFF	TGTGCCTGGATGCAAGGGACCGGGGAGCTGTTTTTT
TRBD1	TRBJ2-7	-	TRBV5-1	CASSVKGQGAGHEQYF	TGCGCCAGCAGCGTAAAGGGACAGGGGGCAGGACACGAGCAGTACTTC
-	TRBJ2-1	-	TRBV20-1	CSASQGGARFF	TGCAGTGCTTCCCAGGGGGGCGCCAGGTTCTTC
-	TRBJ1-2	few	TRBV5-1	CASSPGDGSYGYTF	TGCGCCAGCAGCCCCGGAGACGGAAGCTATGGCTACACCTTC